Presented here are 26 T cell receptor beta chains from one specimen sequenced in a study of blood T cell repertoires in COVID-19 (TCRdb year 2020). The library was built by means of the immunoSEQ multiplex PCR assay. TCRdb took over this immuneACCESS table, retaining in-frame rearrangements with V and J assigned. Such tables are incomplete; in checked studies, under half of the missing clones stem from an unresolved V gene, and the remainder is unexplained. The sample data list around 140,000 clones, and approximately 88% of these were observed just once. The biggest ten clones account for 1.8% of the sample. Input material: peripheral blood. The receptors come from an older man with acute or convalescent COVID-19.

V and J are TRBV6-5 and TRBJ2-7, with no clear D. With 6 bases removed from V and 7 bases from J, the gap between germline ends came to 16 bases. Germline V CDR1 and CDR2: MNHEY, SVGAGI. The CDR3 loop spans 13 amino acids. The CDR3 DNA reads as TGTGCCAGCAGCGGCGACCCCTCGAGGGAGCAGTACTTC. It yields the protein CASSGDPSREQYF.

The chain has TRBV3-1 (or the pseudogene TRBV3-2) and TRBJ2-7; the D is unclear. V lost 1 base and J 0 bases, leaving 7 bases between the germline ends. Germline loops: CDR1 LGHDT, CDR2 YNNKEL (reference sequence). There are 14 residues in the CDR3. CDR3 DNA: TGTGCCAGCAGCCAAGCTTCGTCCTCCTACGAGCAGTACTTC. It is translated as CASSQASSSYEQYF.

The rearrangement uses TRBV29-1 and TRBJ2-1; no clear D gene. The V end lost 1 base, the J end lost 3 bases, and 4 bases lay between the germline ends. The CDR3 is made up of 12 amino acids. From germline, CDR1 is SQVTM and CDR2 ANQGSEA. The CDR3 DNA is TGCAGCGTTGAAGCGGGCTACAATGAGCAGTTCTTC. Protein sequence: CSVEAGYNEQFF.

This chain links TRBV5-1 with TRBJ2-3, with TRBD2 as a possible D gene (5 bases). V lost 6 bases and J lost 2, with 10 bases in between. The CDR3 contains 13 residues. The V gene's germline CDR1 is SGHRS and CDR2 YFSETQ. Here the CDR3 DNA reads TGCGCCAGCACCGCTAGCTCCACAGATACGCAGTATTTT. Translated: CASTASSTDTQYF.

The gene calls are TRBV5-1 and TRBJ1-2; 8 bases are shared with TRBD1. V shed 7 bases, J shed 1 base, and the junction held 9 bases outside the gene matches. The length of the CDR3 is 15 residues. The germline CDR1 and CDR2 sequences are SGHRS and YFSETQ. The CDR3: CASRPQGDLNYGYTF. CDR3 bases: TGCGCCAGCCGCCCACAGGGGGACCTTAACTATGGCTACACCTTC. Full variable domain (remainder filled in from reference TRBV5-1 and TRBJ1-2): KAGVTQTPRYLIKTRGQQVTLSCSPISGHRSVSWYQQTPGQGLQFLFEYFSETQRNKGNFPGRFSGRQFSNSRSEMNVSTLELGDSALYLCASRPQGDLNYGYTFGSGTRLTVV.

The CDR3 region is CASTSGGSVHSGNTIYF. CDR3 sequence (DNA): TGTGCCAGCACCTCCGGCGGCTCCGTCCACTCTGGAAACACCATATATTTT. The chain joins TRBV28 to TRBJ1-3; D unclear. The V gene lost 7 bases and the J gene lost 0 bases, with 19 bases spanning the gap. The CDR3 runs to 17 residues. Germline CDR1 MDHEN, CDR2 SYDVKM.

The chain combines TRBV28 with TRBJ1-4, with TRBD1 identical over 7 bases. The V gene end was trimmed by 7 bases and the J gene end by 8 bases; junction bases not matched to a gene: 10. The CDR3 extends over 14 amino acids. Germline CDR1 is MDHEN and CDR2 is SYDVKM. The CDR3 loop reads CASTLEGGREKLFF. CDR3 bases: TGTGCCAGCACCCTAGAAGGGGGCCGGGAAAAACTGTTTTTT.

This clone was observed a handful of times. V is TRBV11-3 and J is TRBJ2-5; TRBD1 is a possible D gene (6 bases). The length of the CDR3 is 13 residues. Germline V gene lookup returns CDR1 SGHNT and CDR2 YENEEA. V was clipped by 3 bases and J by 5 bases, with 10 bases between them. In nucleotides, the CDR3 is TGTGCCAGCAGCTTGTCCCAGGGGGAGACCCAGTACTTC. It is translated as CASSLSQGETQYF.

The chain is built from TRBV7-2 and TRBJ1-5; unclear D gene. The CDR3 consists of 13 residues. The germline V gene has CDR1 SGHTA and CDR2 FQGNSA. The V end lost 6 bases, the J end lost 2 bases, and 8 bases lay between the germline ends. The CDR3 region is CASSNSRNQPQHF. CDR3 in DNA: TGTGCCAGCAGTAACAGTCGCAATCAGCCCCAGCATTTT.

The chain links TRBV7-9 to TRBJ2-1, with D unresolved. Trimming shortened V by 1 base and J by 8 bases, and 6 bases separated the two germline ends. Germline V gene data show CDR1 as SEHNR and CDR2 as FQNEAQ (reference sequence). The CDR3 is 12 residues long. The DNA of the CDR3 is TGTGCCAGCAGCTTAGTTAGCTATGAGCAGTTCTTC. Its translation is CASSLVSYEQFF. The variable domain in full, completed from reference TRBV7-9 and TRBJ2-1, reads DTGVSQNPRHKITKRGQNVTFRCDPISEHNRLYWYRQTLGQGPEFLTYFQNEAQLEKSRLLSDRFSAERPKGSFSTLEIQRTEQGDSAMYLCASSLVSYEQFFGPGTRLTVL.

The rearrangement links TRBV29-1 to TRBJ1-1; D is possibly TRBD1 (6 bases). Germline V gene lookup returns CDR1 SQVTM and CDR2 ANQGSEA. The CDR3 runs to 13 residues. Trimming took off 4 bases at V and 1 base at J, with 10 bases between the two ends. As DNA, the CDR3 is TGCAGCGTTGGTAGGACAGCGAACACTGAAGCTTTCTTT. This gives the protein CSVGRTANTEAFF.

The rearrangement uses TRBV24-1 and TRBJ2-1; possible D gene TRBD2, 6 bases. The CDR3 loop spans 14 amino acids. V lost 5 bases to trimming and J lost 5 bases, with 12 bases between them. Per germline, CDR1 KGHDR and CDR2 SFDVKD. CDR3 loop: CATSGLVSDNEQFF. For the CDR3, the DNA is TGTGCCACCAGTGGACTAGTTTCGGACAATGAGCAGTTCTTC.

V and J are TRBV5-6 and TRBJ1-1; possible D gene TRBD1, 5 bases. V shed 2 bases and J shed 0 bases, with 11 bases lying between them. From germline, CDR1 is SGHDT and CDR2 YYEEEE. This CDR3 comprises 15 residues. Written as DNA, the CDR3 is TGTGCCAGCAGCTTATTTCAGGACATGAACACTGAAGCTTTCTTT. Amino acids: CASSLFQDMNTEAFF.

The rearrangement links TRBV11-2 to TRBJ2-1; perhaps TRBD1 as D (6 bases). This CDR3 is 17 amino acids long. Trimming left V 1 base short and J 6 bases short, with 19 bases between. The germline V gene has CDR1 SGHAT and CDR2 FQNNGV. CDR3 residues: CASSLVYGVGTTNEQFF. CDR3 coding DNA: TGTGCCAGCAGCTTAGTTTATGGGGTGGGGACAACCAATGAGCAGTTCTTC.

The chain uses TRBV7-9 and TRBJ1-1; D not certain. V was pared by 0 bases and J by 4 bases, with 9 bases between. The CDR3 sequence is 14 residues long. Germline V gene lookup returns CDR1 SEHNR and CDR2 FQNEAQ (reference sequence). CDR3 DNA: TGTGCCAGCAGCTTAGCCGCCAGTATCACTGAAGCTTTCTTT. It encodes CASSLAASITEAFF.

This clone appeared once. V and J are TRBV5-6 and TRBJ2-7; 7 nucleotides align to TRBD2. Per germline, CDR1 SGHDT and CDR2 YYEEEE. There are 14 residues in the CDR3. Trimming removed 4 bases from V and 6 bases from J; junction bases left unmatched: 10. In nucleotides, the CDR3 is TGTGCCAGCAGCGATTGGGGAGGGTGGACCGAGCAGTACTTC. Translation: CASSDWGGWTEQYF.

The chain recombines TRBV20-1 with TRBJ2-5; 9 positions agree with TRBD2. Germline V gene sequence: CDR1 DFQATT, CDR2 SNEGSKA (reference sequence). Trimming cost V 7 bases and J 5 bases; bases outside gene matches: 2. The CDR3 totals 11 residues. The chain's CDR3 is CSETSGETQYF. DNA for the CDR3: TGCAGTGAAACTAGCGGGGAGACCCAGTACTTC.

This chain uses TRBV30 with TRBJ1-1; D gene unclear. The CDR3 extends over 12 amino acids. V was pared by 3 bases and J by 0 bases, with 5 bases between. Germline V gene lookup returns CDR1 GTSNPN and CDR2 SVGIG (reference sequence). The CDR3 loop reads CAWRQLNTEAFF. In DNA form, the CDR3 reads TGTGCCTGGAGACAGTTGAACACTGAAGCTTTCTTT.

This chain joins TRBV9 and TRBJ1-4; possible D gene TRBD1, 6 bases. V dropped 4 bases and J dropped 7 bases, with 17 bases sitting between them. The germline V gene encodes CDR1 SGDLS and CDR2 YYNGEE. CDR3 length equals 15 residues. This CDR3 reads CASSPRTARGEKLFF. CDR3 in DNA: TGTGCCAGCAGCCCCCGGACAGCGAGGGGTGAAAAACTGTTTTTT.

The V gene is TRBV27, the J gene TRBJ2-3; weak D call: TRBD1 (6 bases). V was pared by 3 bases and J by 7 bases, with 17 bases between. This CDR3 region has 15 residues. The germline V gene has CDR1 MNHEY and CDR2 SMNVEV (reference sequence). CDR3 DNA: TGTGCCAGCAGTTTCTACAGGGCAGACGTAAATACGCAGTATTTT. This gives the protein CASSFYRADVNTQYF.

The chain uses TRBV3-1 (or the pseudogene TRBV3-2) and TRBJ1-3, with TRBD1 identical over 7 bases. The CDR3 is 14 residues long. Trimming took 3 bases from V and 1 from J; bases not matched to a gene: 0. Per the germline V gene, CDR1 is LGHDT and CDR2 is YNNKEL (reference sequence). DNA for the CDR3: TGTGCCAGCAGCCACAGGGGGTCTGGAAACACCATATATTTT. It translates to CASSHRGSGNTIYF.

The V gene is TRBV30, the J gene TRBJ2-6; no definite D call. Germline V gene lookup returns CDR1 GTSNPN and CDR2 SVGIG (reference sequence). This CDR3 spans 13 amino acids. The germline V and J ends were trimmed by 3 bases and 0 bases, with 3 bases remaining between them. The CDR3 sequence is CAWSISGANVLTF. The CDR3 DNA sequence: TGTGCCTGGAGCATCTCTGGGGCCAACGTCCTGACTTTC.

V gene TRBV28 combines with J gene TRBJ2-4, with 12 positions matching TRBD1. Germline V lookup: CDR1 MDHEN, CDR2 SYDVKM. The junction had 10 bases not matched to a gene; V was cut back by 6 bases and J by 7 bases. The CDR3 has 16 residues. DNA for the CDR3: TGTGCCAGCAGGTCCGGGACAGGGGGCGTTCGGAACATTCAGTACTTC. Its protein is CASRSGTGGVRNIQYF.

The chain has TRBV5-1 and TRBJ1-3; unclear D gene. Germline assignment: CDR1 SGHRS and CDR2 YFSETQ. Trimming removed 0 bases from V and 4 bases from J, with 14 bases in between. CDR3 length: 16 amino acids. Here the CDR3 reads CASSLEQASPGNTIYF. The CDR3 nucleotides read TGCGCCAGCAGCTTGGAGCAGGCTAGCCCCGGAAACACCATATATTTT.

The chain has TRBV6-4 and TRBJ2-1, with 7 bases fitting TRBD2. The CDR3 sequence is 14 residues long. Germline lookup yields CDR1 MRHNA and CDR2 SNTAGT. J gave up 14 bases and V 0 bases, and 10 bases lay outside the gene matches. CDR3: CASSDSSAGGSKFF. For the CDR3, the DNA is TGTGCCAGCAGTGACTCGAGTGCTGGCGGGAGCAAGTTCTTC.

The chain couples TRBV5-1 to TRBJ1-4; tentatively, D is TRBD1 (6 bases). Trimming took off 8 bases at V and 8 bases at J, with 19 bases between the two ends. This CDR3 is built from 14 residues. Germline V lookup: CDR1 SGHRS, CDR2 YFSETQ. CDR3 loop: CASNDGGAFEKLFF. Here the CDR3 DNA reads TGCGCCAGTAATGACGGGGGGGCGTTCGAAAAACTGTTTTTT.